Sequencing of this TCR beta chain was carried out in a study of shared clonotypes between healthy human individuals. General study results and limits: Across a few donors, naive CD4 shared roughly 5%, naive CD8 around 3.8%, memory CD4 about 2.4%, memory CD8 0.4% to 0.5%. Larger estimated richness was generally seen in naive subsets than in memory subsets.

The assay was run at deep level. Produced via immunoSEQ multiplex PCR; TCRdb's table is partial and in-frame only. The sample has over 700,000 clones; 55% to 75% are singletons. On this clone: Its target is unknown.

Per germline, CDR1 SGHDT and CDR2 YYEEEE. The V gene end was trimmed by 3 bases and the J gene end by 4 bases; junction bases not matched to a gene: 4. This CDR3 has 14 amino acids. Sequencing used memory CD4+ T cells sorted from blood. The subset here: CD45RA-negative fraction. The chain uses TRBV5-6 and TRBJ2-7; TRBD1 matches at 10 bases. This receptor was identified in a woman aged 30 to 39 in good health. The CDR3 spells CASSWTGGSYEQYF. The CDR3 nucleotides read TGTGCCAGCAGCTGGACAGGGGGTTCGTACGAGCAGTACTTC.